These 20 T cell receptor beta chains came from one sample sequenced in a study of blood T cell repertoires in COVID-19. This table comes from immunoSEQ multiplex PCR, and its TCRdb copy is limited to in-frame clones, with some not included. The repertoire holds 90,000 to 120,000 clones, with about 75% as singletons. The sequencing input was peripheral blood. These receptors were obtained from a man at least 80 years old with acute or convalescent COVID-19.

The rearrangement uses TRBV6-6 and TRBJ2-1; D perhaps matches TRBD1 (6 bases). Germline CDR1 MNHNY, CDR2 SVGAGI (reference sequence). Trimming cost V 5 bases and J 1 base, with 9 bases left between them. This CDR3 has 14 residues. The CDR3 DNA reads TGTGCCAGCAGTCGCGGACAGTCCTACAATGAGCAGTTCTTC. Protein product: CASSRGQSYNEQFF.

This clone has only a few counts. The rearrangement joins TRBV7-6 to TRBJ2-7; 8 bases fit TRBD2. Germline loops: CDR1 SGHVS, CDR2 FNYEAQ. Losses at the gene ends were 1 base for V and 7 bases for J; bases not matched to a gene: 9. This CDR3 has 15 residues. The CDR3 is CASSLEAAAGGEQYF. DNA for the CDR3: TGTGCCAGCAGCTTAGAAGCGGCGGCGGGAGGTGAGCAGTACTTC.

V usage is TRBV28 and J usage is TRBJ1-1; TRBD1 might be the D (5 bases). V was trimmed by 4 bases and J by 4 bases, leaving 16 bases between them. From germline, CDR1 is MDHEN and CDR2 SYDVKM. This CDR3 spans 15 amino acids. The CDR3 nucleotides are TGTGCCAGCAGTTCTTGGGGGAGGGGATCCACTGAAGCTTTCTTT. It specifies CASSSWGRGSTEAFF.

In this sample, this clone turned up a few times. This chain links TRBV7-2 with TRBJ1-4; D is perhaps TRBD1 (6 bases). Looked up from germline, CDR1 is SGHTA and CDR2 is FQGNSA. The CDR3 is 15 amino acids. Trimming pared 1 base from V and 5 bases from J, leaving 11 bases between. The CDR3 spells CASSLVGRGNEKLFF. The CDR3 nucleotides read TGTGCCAGCAGCTTAGTCGGCAGGGGAAATGAAAAACTGTTTTTT.

This clone is medium-sized by share. The chain carries TRBV7-6 and TRBJ2-2; TRBD1 might be the D (6 bases). V was trimmed by 5 bases and J by 8 bases, leaving 12 bases between them. Germline CDR1 is SGHVS and CDR2 is FNYEAQ. The length of the CDR3 is 13 residues. CDR3 nucleotides: TGTGCCAGCAGCCGGAGACAGGATGGGGAGCTGTTTTTT. Protein: CASSRRQDGELFF.

The chain uses TRBV24-1 and TRBJ2-1, with 14 bases fitting TRBD2. CDR3 length: 14 amino acids. Germline CDR1 KGHDR, CDR2 SFDVKD. The junction had 4 bases not matched to a gene; V was cut back by 6 bases and J by 10 bases. CDR3 region: CATSRGLAGGEQFF. The DNA for the CDR3 is TGTGCCACCAGTCGAGGACTAGCGGGAGGCGAGCAGTTCTTC.

Only a few counts were recorded for this clone. The rearrangement joins TRBV15 to TRBJ2-7, with D possibly matching TRBD2 (6 bases). The germline gives CDR1 LNHNV, CDR2 YYDKDF (reference sequence). The CDR3 covers 14 residues. Trimming took 4 bases from V and 2 from J, leaving 12 bases between them. The CDR3 DNA reads TGTGCCACCAGCAAGGAGCGGGCGGCCTACGAGCAGTACTTC. Residues: CATSKERAAYEQYF. Together with reference TRBV15 and TRBJ2-7, the CDR3 gives the full variable domain: DAMVIQNPRYQVTQFGKPVTLSCSQTLNHNVMYWYQQKSSQAPKLLFHYYDKDFNNEADTPDNFQSRRPNTSFCFLDIRSPGLGDTAMYLCATSKERAAYEQYFGPGTRLTVT.

J is TRBJ2-7 and V is TRBV18; D perhaps matches TRBD2 (5 bases). The V gene's germline CDR1 is KGHSH and CDR2 LQKENI. V was clipped by 5 bases and J by 2 bases, with 7 bases between them. The CDR3 is 12 residues long. The CDR3 DNA follows: TGTGCCAGCTCAAGCGGCCCCTACGAGCAGTACTTC. This translates into CASSSGPYEQYF.

The chain links TRBV6-5 to TRBJ2-1; TRBD2 agrees at 9 bases. Germline loops: CDR1 MNHEY, CDR2 SVGAGI. V trimming: 8 bases; J trimming: 10 bases; junction bases outside the gene matches: 15. The CDR3 contains 15 residues. The CDR3 is CASGGGAGGRGEQFF. CDR3 in DNA: TGTGCCAGCGGGGGTGGAGCGGGAGGAAGGGGGGAGCAGTTCTTC.

This clone was recorded a few times. This rearrangement joins TRBV28 to TRBJ1-4; a possible D gene is TRBD1 (5 bases). The CDR3 length is 16 residues. Trimming took off 7 bases at V and 8 bases at J, with 23 bases between the two ends. Germline V gives CDR1 MDHEN, CDR2 SYDVKM. As DNA, the CDR3 is TGTGCCAGCACCCGGGACTTCCAGTCGACGGGGGAAAAACTGTTTTTT. Translating it yields CASTRDFQSTGEKLFF.

The rearrangement joins TRBV3-1 (or the pseudogene TRBV3-2) to TRBJ1-1, with D uncertain. Germline V gene lookup returns CDR1 LGHDT and CDR2 YNNKEL (reference sequence). The V end lost 4 bases, the J end lost 4 bases, and 10 bases lay between the germline ends. CDR3 length: 13 residues. CDR3 bases: TGTGCCAGCAGCCTGACTCCGGCCACTGAAGCTTTCTTT. Its translation is CASSLTPATEAFF.

This sequence joins TRBV28 and TRBJ1-1, with D unresolved. The CDR3 sequence is 14 residues long. Trimming took off 0 bases at V and 8 bases at J, with 13 bases between the two ends. Germline lookup yields CDR1 MDHEN and CDR2 SYDVKM. The CDR3 is CASSLWGGSSEAFF. CDR3 DNA sequence: TGTGCCAGCAGTTTATGGGGAGGGAGTTCCGAAGCTTTCTTT.

The rearrangement joins TRBV20-1 to TRBJ1-1, with no clear D. Trimming stripped 6 bases from V and 1 base from J, with 12 bases between. This CDR3 has 13 residues. CDR1 is DFQATT and CDR2 is SNEGSKA in the germline V gene (reference sequence). CDR3 DNA sequence: TGCAGTGCGAGTAAAGGCGGGAACACTGAAGCTTTCTTT. Translated: CSASKGGNTEAFF.

This clone has just one count. The genes are TRBV9 and TRBJ1-2; D ambiguous. The CDR3 is 14 amino acids. The V and J ends lost 10 bases and 4 bases respectively, with 20 bases between them. Germline lookup yields CDR1 SGDLS and CDR2 YYNGEE. This CDR3 is CASAEGGQAYGYTF. The CDR3 DNA sequence: TGTGCCTCAGCAGAAGGAGGCCAAGCCTATGGCTACACCTTC.

This clone showed up just a few times. The chain carries TRBV19 and TRBJ1-6; unclear D gene. The length of the CDR3 is 15 residues. The ends were cut back, 4 bases at V and 6 bases at J, with 13 bases in the middle. Per germline, CDR1 LNHDA and CDR2 SQIVND (reference sequence). The CDR3 DNA reads TGTGCCAGTAGTACCCGGATGCAGGTTAATTCACCCCTCCACTTT. Translating it yields CASSTRMQVNSPLHF.

The chain carries TRBV9 and TRBJ2-5; 7 bases fit TRBD1. The V segment lost 3 bases and the J segment 5 bases; nucleotides outside the gene matches: 7. The germline gives CDR1 SGDLS, CDR2 YYNGEE. The length of the CDR3 is 14 residues. In DNA, the CDR3 is TGTGCCAGCAGCGGACAGGGAAGGGGTGAGACCCAGTACTTC. It encodes CASSGQGRGETQYF.

CDR3 sequence: CASSFRGDTGELFF. For the CDR3, the DNA is TGTGCCAGCAGCTTCAGAGGTGACACCGGGGAGCTGTTTTTT. This chain connects TRBV7-9 to TRBJ2-2; the D is unclear. Germline lookup yields CDR1 SEHNR and CDR2 FQNEAQ (reference sequence). This CDR3 spans 14 amino acids. Trimming removed 3 bases from V and 3 bases from J, with 8 bases in between.

The CDR3 is CASYYKTGNYGYTF. In DNA, the CDR3 is TGTGCCAGCTACTACAAGACGGGAAACTATGGCTACACCTTC. The chain links TRBV6-1 to TRBJ1-2; D call uncertain. The CDR3 length is 14 residues. The germline CDR1 and CDR2 sequences are MNHNS and SASEGT. Trimming stripped 8 bases from V and 2 bases from J, with 15 bases between.

This clone was counted a few times. The genes are TRBV5-1 and TRBJ2-7, with D possibly being TRBD2 (6 bases). CDR1 is SGHRS and CDR2 is YFSETQ in the germline V gene. V was clipped by 5 bases and J by 3 bases, with 15 bases between them. This CDR3 contains 14 residues. The CDR3 loop is CASRYQGGHYEQYF. CDR3 bases: TGCGCCAGCAGATACCAGGGAGGCCACTACGAGCAGTACTTC.

This chain connects TRBV3-1 (or the pseudogene TRBV3-2) to TRBJ2-3; 7 bases agree with TRBD2. The V gene's germline CDR1 is LGHDT and CDR2 YNNKEL (reference sequence). This CDR3 comprises 16 residues. With 0 bases clipped from V and 8 bases from J, the junction kept 11 bases outside the gene matches. CDR3 bases: TGTGCCAGCAGCCAAGATGGGCGGGAGCGCGCAGGTACGCAGTATTTT. Its translation: CASSQDGRERAGTQYF.